This T cell receptor (beta chain) emerged from a study of blood T cell repertoires in COVID-19. Study-wide background: Collection of acute and convalescent COVID-19 samples took place in the United States, Italy and Spain. Sample material is recorded as cDNA or gDNA derived from T cells, B-cell-depleted T cells, or PBMCs.

Per the authors' pipeline: Amplifying reference gene primers gave estimates of nucleated cell counts. This table comes from immunoSEQ multiplex PCR, and its TCRdb copy is limited to in-frame clones, with some not included. V, J and clone size reflect that table, while D and trimming were determined from the DNA. Among some 200,000 clones listed, 65% to 85% were seen once. The CDR3 has 15 residues. CDR1 and CDR2 from the germline V gene are KGHSH and LQKENI. J lost 0 bases, V lost 6 bases, and 6 bases had no gene match. Sequenced input: peripheral blood. The chain uses TRBV18 and TRBJ1-2; 8 bases fit TRBD1. The sequence was obtained from a woman aged 55-70 years with acute or convalescent COVID-19. The CDR3 reads CASSRTGGTNYGYTF. The DNA of the CDR3 is TGTGCCAGCTCCCGAACAGGGGGGACTAACTATGGCTACACCTTC.